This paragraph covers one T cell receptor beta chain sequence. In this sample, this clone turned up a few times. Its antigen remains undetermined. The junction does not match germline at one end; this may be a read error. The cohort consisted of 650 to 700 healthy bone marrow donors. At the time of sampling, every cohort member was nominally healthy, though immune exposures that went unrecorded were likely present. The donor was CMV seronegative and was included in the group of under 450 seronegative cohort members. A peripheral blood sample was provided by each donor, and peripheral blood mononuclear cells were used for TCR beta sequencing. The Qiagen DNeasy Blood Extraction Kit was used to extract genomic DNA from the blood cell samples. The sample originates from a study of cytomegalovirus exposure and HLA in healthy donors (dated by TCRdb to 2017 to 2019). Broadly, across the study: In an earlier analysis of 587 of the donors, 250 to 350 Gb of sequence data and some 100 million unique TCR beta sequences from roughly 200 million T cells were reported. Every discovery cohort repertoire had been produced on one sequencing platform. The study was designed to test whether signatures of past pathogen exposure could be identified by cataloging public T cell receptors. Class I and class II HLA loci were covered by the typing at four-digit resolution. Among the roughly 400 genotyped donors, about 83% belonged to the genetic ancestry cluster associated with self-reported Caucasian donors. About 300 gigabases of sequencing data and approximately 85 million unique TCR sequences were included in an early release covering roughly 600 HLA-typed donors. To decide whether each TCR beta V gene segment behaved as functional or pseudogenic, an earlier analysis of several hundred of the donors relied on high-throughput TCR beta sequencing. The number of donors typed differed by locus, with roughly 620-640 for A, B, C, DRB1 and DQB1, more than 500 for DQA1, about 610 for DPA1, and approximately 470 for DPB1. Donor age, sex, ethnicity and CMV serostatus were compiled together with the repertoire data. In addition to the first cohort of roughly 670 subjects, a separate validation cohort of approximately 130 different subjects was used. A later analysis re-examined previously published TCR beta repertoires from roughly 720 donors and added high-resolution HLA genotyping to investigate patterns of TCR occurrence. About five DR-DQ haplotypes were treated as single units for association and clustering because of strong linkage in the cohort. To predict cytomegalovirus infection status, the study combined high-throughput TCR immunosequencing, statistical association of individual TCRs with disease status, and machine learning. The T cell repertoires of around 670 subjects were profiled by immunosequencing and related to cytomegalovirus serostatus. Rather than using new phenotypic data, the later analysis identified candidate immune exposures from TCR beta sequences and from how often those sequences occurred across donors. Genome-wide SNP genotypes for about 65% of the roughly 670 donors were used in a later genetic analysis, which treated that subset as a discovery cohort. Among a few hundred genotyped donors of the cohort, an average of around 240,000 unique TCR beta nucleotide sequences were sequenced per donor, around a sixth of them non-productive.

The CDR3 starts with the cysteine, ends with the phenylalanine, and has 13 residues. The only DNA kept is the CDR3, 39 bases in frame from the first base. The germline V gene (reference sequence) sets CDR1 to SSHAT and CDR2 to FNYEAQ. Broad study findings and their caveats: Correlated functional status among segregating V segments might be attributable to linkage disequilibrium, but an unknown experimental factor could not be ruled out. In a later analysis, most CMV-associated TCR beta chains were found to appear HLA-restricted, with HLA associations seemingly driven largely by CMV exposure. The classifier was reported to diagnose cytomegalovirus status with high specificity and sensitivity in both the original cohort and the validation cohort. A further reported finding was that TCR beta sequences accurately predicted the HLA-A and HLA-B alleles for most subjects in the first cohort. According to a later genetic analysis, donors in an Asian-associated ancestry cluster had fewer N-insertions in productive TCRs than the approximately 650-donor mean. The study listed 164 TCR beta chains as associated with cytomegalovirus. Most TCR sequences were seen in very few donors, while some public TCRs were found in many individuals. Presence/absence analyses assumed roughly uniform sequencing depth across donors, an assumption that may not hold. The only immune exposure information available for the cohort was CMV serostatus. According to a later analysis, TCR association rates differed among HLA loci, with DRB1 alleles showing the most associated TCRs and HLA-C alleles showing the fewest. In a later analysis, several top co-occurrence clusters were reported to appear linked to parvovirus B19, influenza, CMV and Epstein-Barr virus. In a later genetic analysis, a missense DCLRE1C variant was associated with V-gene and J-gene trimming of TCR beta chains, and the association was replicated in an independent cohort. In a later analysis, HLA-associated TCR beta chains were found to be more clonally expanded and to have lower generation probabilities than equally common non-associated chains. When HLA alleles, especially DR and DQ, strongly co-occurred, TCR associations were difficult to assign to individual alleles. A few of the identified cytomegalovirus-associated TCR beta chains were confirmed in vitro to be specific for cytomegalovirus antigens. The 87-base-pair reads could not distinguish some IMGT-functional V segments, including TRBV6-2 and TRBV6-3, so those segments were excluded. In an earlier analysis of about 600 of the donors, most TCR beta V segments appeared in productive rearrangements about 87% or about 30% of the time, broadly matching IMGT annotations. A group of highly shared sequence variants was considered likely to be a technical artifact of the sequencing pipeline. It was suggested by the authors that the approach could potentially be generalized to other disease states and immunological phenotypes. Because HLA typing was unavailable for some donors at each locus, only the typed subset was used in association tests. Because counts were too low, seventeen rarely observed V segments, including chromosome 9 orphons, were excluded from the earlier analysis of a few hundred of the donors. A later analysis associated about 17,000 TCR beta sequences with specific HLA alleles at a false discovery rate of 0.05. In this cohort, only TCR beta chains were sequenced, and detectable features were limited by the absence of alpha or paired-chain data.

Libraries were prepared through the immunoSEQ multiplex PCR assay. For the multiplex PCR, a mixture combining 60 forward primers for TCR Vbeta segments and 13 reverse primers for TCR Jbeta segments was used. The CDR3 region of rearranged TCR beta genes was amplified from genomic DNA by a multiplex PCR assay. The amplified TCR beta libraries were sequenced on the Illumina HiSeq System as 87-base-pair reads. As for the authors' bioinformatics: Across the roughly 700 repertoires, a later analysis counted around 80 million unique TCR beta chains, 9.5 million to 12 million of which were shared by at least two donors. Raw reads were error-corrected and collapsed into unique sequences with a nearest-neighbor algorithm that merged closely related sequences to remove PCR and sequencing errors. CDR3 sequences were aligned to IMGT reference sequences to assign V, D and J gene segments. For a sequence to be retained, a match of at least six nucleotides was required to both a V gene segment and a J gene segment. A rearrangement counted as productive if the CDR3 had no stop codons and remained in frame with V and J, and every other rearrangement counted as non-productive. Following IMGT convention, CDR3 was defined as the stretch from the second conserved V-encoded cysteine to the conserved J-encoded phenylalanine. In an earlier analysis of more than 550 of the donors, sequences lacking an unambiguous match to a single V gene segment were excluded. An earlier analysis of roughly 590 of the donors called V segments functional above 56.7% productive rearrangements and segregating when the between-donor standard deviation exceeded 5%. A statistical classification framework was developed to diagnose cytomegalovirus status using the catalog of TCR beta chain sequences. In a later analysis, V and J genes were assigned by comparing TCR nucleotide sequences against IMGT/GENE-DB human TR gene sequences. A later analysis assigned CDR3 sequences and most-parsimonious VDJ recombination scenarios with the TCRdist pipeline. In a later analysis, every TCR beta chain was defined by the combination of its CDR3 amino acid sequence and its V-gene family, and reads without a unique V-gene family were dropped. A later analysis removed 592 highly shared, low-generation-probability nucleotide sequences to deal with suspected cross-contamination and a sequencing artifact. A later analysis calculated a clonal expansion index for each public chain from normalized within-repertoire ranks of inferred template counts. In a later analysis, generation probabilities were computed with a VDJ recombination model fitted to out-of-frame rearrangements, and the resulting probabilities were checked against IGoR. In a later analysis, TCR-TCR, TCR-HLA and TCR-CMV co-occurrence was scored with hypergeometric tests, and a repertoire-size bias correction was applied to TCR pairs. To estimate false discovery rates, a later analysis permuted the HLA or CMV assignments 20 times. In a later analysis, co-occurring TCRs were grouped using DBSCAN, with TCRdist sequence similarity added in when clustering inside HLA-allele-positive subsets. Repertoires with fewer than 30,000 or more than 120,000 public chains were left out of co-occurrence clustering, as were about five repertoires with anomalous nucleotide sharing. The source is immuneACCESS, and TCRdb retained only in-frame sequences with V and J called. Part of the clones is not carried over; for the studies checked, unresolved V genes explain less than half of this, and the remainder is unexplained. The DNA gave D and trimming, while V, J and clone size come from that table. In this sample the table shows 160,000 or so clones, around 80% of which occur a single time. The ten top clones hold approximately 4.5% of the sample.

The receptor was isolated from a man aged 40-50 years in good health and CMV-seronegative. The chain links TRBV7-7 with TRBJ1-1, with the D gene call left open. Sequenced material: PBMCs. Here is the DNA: TGTGCTAGCAGCCCGATTCTCGGCACTGAAGCTTTCTTT. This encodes CASSPILGTEAFF. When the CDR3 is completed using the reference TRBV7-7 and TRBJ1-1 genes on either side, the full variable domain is GAGVSQSPRYKVTKRGQDVTLRCDPISSHATLYWYQQALGQGPEFLTYFNYEAQPDKSGLPSDRFSAERPEGSISTLTIQRTEQRDSAMYRCASSPILGTEAFFGQGTRLTVV.